Given below is one T cell receptor (beta chain) in context. V gave up 3 bases and J gave up 4 bases, with 12 bases separating them. Looked up from germline, CDR1 is MRHNA and CDR2 is SNTAGT. CDR3 length: 14 amino acids. This sample stems from a study of blood T cell repertoires in COVID-19. Study in general: Donors in the United States, Italy and Spain gave samples during acute or convalescent COVID-19. T cells, B-cell-depleted T cells, or PBMCs supplied cDNA or gDNA.

Cohort 3 recovered donors had two negative PCRs, clearance, or symptom resolution. Sequencing used immunoSEQ multiplex PCR; TCRdb keeps in-frame clones, though not all of them. Of around 130,000 clones detected, 65% to 90% appear once; the ten largest clones hold under 2.5%. This receptor was obtained from a woman in her forties or fifties who had recovered from COVID-19. Material: PBMCs or T cells enriched from blood (not recorded which). The gene calls are TRBV6-4 and TRBJ1-2; TRBD1 might be the D (5 bases). CDR3 nucleotide sequence: TGTGCCAGCAGTGAGCACGCAGGGTTCTATGGCTACACCTTC. The encoded protein is CASSEHAGFYGYTF.